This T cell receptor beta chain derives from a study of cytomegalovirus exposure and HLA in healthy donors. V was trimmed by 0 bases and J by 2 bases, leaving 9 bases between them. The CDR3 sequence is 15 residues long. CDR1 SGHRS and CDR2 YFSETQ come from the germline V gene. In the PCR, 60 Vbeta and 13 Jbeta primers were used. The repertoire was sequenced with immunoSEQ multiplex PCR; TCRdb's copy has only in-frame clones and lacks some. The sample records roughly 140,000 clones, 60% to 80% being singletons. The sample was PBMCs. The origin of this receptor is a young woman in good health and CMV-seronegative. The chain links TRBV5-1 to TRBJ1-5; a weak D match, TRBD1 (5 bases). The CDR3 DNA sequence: TGCGCCAGCAGCTTGGAGGGAGGGGGCAATCAGCCCCAGCATTTT. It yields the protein CASSLEGGGNQPQHF.